These 8 T cell receptor beta chains were sequenced from one sample in a study of vaccination effects on CD4 cells after COVID-19. Antigen-specific CD4+ T cell clonotypes were called by their expansion after viral peptide-pool culture in ViraFEST. The culture ran for around nine days, and then CD4+ T cells were isolated. Their recognized antigens are unknown. TCRdb's copy holds only in-frame clones and misses some; the assay was immunoSEQ multiplex PCR. The repertoire has about 60,000 clones, roughly 76% of them found once; the top ten carry about 2.5%. Here the sequenced sample was CD4+ T cells from PBMCs cultured with HCoV-229E spike peptides, taken before COVID-19 vaccination. The receptor set was obtained from a human donor who received a COVID-19 vaccine.

V gene TRBV6-5 combines with J gene TRBJ2-5, with 8 bases matching TRBD2. CDR3 size: 15 residues. Germline CDR1 is MNHEY and CDR2 is SVGAGI. V was clipped by 0 bases and J by 5 bases; unmatched bases: 5. The DNA of the CDR3 is TGTGCCAGCAGTTACTCCCGGGAGGGCTCGGAGACCCAGTACTTC. This encodes CASSYSREGSETQYF.

The chain joins TRBV19 to TRBJ2-5, with D possibly TRBD2 on 6 matching bases. V was cut by 3 bases and J by 6 bases, with 11 bases left in between. This CDR3 comprises 13 residues. Looked up from germline, CDR1 is LNHDA and CDR2 is SQIVND (reference sequence). The CDR3 loop reads CASSILGGQTQYF. Written as DNA, the CDR3 is TGTGCCAGTAGTATCTTGGGGGGACAGACCCAGTACTTC.

The chain combines TRBV7-3 with TRBJ2-1, with TRBD1 as a possible D gene (5 bases). Trimming shortened V by 0 bases and J by 8 bases, and 17 bases separated the two germline ends. Germline CDR1 and CDR2: SGHTA and FQGTGA. The CDR3 consists of 16 residues. The CDR3 loop is CASSLTLSFDSHEQFF. The CDR3 region has the DNA TGTGCCAGCAGCTTAACCCTCTCCTTTGACAGCCATGAGCAGTTCTTC.

The rearrangement uses TRBV15 and TRBJ2-5, with a possible D match to TRBD1 (6 bases). V was cut by 1 base and J by 4 bases, with 13 bases left in between. The CDR3 has 15 amino acids. Germline CDR1 reads LNHNV; CDR2 reads YYDKDF (reference sequence). CDR3 region: CATSRGQVGSETQYF. In DNA form, the CDR3 reads TGTGCCACCAGCAGAGGACAGGTCGGGTCAGAGACCCAGTACTTC.

The chain joins TRBV5-1 to TRBJ2-2; TRBD1 matches 10 bases. Trimming cost V 4 bases and J 3 bases; bases outside gene matches: 6. CDR1 is SGHRS, CDR2 YFSETQ, per germline. This CDR3 spans 16 amino acids. CDR3 DNA: TGCGCCAGCAGCCGACAGGGGGCGGTGGACACCGGGGAGCTGTTTTTT. As protein: CASSRQGAVDTGELFF.

The V gene is TRBV5-1, the J gene TRBJ2-2, with 9 bases aligning to TRBD1. The CDR3 contains 17 residues. V gave up 4 bases and J gave up 2 bases; unmatched junction bases: 9. Germline loops: CDR1 SGHRS, CDR2 YFSETQ. In DNA form, the CDR3 reads TGCGCCAGCAGCCAAAGGAGACAGGGGGGAAACACCGGGGAGCTGTTTTTT. Residues: CASSQRRQGGNTGELFF.

The chain links TRBV5-8 to TRBJ1-4, with unresolved D. Germline CDR1 is SGHTS and CDR2 is YDEGEE. The V and J ends lost 4 bases and 8 bases respectively, with 12 bases between them. This CDR3 spans 13 amino acids. This CDR3 reads CASSPWTEEKLFF. The CDR3 region has the DNA TGTGCCAGCAGCCCTTGGACTGAAGAAAAACTGTTTTTT.

The chain is built from TRBV7-9 and TRBJ2-5; 11 bases match TRBD2. The CDR3 covers 13 residues. The ends lost 6 bases at V and 5 bases at J; junction bases unmatched: 2. Germline CDR1 is SEHNR and CDR2 is FQNEAQ (reference sequence). CDR3 protein: CASRTSGAETQYF. The CDR3 DNA reads as TGTGCCAGCAGGACTAGCGGGGCCGAGACCCAGTACTTC.